The 27 T cell receptor beta chains reported below all come from one sample, sequenced in a study of T cell responses to AZD1222 COVID-19 vaccine. Measured with immunoSEQ multiplex PCR; TCRdb has only the in-frame clones, and not every one. The table has around 130,000 clones, roughly 87% seen once. Material: peripheral blood, obtained 28 days after the second AZD1222 dose. The receptors stem from an adult who received the AZD1222 COVID-19 vaccine.

The chain is built from TRBV28 and TRBJ1-5; TRBD1 is a possible D gene (6 bases). The CDR3 totals 16 residues. The V gene's germline CDR1 is MDHEN and CDR2 SYDVKM. V was clipped by 9 bases and J by 0 bases, with 18 bases between them. The DNA of the CDR3 is TGTGCCAGTCCCCCCTACAGGGTGGGTAGCAATCAGCCCCAGCATTTT. Its translation is CASPPYRVGSNQPQHF.

The rearrangement joins TRBV15 to TRBJ1-1; D unclear. CDR1 is LNHNV and CDR2 is YYDKDF in the germline V gene (reference sequence). The CDR3 length is 12 residues. Trimming shortened V by 4 bases and J by 3 bases, and 6 bases separated the two germline ends. CDR3 sequence reads: CATSTAYTEAFF. The DNA of the CDR3 is TGTGCCACCAGCACCGCCTACACTGAAGCTTTCTTT.

The chain combines TRBV19 with TRBJ1-4; 7 bases map to TRBD1. The CDR3 has 15 residues. Losses at the gene ends were 6 bases for V and 2 bases for J; bases not matched to a gene: 6. Germline CDR1 LNHDA, CDR2 SQIVND (reference sequence). The CDR3 nucleotides are TGTGCCAGTAGCCGACAGGGATGGACTAATGAAAAACTGTTTTTT. This gives the protein CASSRQGWTNEKLFF.

This chain links TRBV28 with TRBJ2-7; 10 bases map to TRBD2. V shed 3 bases, J shed 1 base, and the junction held 12 bases outside the gene matches. Germline-derived CDR1 and CDR2 are MDHEN and SYDVKM. The CDR3 has 18 residues. The CDR3 DNA sequence: TGTGCCAGCAGTTTGGACACTAGCGGGACCTTGTATTCCTACGAGCAGTACTTC. Translated: CASSLDTSGTLYSYEQYF.

The rearrangement links TRBV5-1 to TRBJ2-3, with D unresolved. This CDR3 has 15 residues. V gave up 3 bases and J gave up 0 bases, with 11 bases separating them. Germline lookup yields CDR1 SGHRS and CDR2 YFSETQ. The CDR3 nucleotides are TGCGCCAGCAGCTCGCAAGGTATAAGCACAGATACGCAGTATTTT. It codes for CASSSQGISTDTQYF.

The chain recombines TRBV28 with TRBJ1-1, with TRBD1 matching 10 bases. With V trimmed by 8 bases and J by 4 bases, 7 bases remained unmatched. The CDR3 is made up of 14 amino acids. CDR1 is MDHEN and CDR2 is SYDVKM in the germline V gene. In nucleotides, the CDR3 is TGTGCCAGCGGAAGACAGGGGGCGGCCACTGAAGCTTTCTTT. It translates to CASGRQGAATEAFF.

J is TRBJ1-2 and V is TRBV28; tentative D call: TRBD1 (5 bases). From germline, CDR1 is MDHEN and CDR2 SYDVKM. V was trimmed by 4 bases and J by 4 bases, leaving 10 bases between them. CDR3 length equals 13 residues. The CDR3 nucleotides are TGTGCCAGCAGTTCGACCAGGGTCTATGGCTACACCTTC. Encoded protein: CASSSTRVYGYTF.

The rearrangement joins TRBV6-6 to TRBJ1-5; D is unresolved. Per the germline V gene, CDR1 is MNHNY and CDR2 is SVGAGI (reference sequence). V lost 5 bases and J lost 7, with 9 bases in between. This CDR3 comprises 12 residues. The CDR3 here is CASSRRGQPQHF. The CDR3 DNA sequence: TGTGCCAGCAGTCGAAGAGGACAGCCCCAGCATTTT.

The genes are TRBV2 and TRBJ1-4; tentatively, D is TRBD1 (5 bases). Germline CDR1 SNHLY, CDR2 FYNNEI. V was cut by 4 bases and J by 0 bases, with 9 bases left in between. The CDR3 runs to 15 residues. Here the CDR3 reads CASSARQPTNEKLFF. The CDR3 DNA follows: TGTGCCAGCAGTGCCCGACAGCCAACTAATGAAAAACTGTTTTTT.

The rearrangement uses TRBV5-6 and TRBJ2-1; 10 nucleotides line up with TRBD2. The CDR3 loop spans 16 amino acids. Germline loops: CDR1 SGHDT, CDR2 YYEEEE. V lost 2 bases and J lost 1; bases outside the gene matches: 3. This CDR3 is CASSFSGGTSYNEQFF. The CDR3 DNA is TGTGCCAGCAGCTTTAGCGGGGGGACATCCTACAATGAGCAGTTCTTC. The entire variable domain, with the rest obtained from reference TRBV5-6 and TRBJ2-1, is as follows: DAGVTQSPTHLIKTRGQQVTLRCSPKSGHDTVSWYQQALGQGPQFIFQYYEEEERQRGNFPDRFSGHQFPNYSSELNVNALLLGDSALYLCASSFSGGTSYNEQFFGPGTRLTVL.

This clone showed up just a few times. The chain couples TRBV19 to TRBJ2-2, with unresolved D. V dropped 1 base and J dropped 6 bases, with 9 bases sitting between them. CDR3 length: 14 amino acids. Looked up from germline, CDR1 is LNHDA and CDR2 is SQIVND (reference sequence). The CDR3 region has the DNA TGTGCCAGTAGTATAGCCCCCGGGTCCGGGGAGCTGTTTTTT. Its translation: CASSIAPGSGELFF.

The chain combines TRBV5-1 with TRBJ1-2; D possibly corresponds to TRBD1 (6 bases). The CDR3 runs to 15 residues. Trimming cost V 5 bases and J 0 bases, with 14 bases left between them. Germline values: CDR1 SGHRS, CDR2 YFSETQ. The CDR3 here is CASSLRGGTNYGYTF. In DNA form, the CDR3 reads TGCGCCAGCAGTCTCAGGGGAGGGACTAACTATGGCTACACCTTC.

The rearrangement uses TRBV3-1 (or the pseudogene TRBV3-2) and TRBJ1-2; no reliable D call. Germline CDR1 LGHDT, CDR2 YNNKEL (reference sequence). This CDR3 contains 14 residues. Trimming shortened V by 4 bases and J by 5 bases, and 14 bases separated the two germline ends. The CDR3 loop is CASSPLGSGYGYTF. CDR3 nucleotides: TGTGCCAGCAGCCCGCTGGGCAGCGGTTATGGCTACACCTTC.

The V call is TRBV10-3, the J call TRBJ2-7; possible D gene TRBD1, 7 bases. V was trimmed by 6 bases and J by 4 bases, leaving 16 bases between them. The CDR3 runs 14 residues. CDR1 ENHRY and CDR2 SYGVKD come from the germline V gene. The chain's CDR3 is CAIRSGAGGYEQYF. Written as DNA, the CDR3 is TGTGCCATCAGAAGCGGTGCAGGGGGGTACGAGCAGTACTTC.

This chain uses TRBV12-3 or TRBV12-4 with TRBJ1-2; no clear D gene. The CDR3 contains 13 residues. The ends were cut back, 8 bases at V and 8 bases at J, with 18 bases in the middle. The CDR3 region is CASGEPWMRGYTF. CDR3 DNA: TGTGCCAGCGGAGAGCCGTGGATGAGGGGCTACACCTTC.

This clone was found a few times. The CDR3 bases are TGTGCCAGCAGCCCCGAGCAGGGCCTCCGAGGGGAAGCTTTCTTT. Translation gives CASSPEQGLRGEAFF. The gene calls are TRBV16 and TRBJ1-1, with D tentatively TRBD1 (5 bases). The V end was cut by 4 bases, the J end by 8 bases, with 20 bases between. The CDR3 sequence is 15 residues long. Germline V lookup: CDR1 KGHSY, CDR2 FQNENV.

The CDR3 DNA is TGTGCCTGGAGTAAGGGTACAACTAATGAAAAACTGTTTTTT. Its protein is CAWSKGTTNEKLFF. J is TRBJ1-4 and V is TRBV30; D not certain. V was shortened by 2 bases and J by 0 bases, with 7 bases between the two germline ends. In germline, CDR1 is GTSNPN, CDR2 SVGIG (reference sequence). CDR3 size: 14 residues.

The chain has TRBV10-3 and TRBJ1-1; TRBD1 agrees at 7 bases. The CDR3 contains 14 residues. The ends lost 5 bases at V and 8 bases at J; junction bases unmatched: 11. CDR1 and CDR2 from the germline V gene are ENHRY and SYGVKD. In DNA, the CDR3 is TGTGCCATCAGTTCACTCACAGGGGAGGGGGAAGCTTTCTTT. Translation: CAISSLTGEGEAFF.

The gene calls are TRBV6-5 and TRBJ1-5; the D is unclear. Per the germline V gene, CDR1 is MNHEY and CDR2 is SVGAGI. Trimming took 0 bases from V and 7 from J, leaving 7 bases between them. The CDR3 is 13 amino acids. CDR3: CASSYSSTQPQHF. DNA of the CDR3: TGTGCCAGCAGTTACTCTTCGACACAGCCCCAGCATTTT.

V is TRBV3-1 (or the pseudogene TRBV3-2) and J is TRBJ1-5; D is uncertain. V was clipped by 4 bases and J by 1 base, with 8 bases between them. Germline values: CDR1 LGHDT, CDR2 YNNKEL (reference sequence). The CDR3 is 14 residues long. Here the CDR3 reads CASSLEVSNQPQHF. CDR3 sequence (DNA): TGTGCCAGCAGCCTCGAAGTGAGCAATCAGCCCCAGCATTTT.

This chain links TRBV29-1 with TRBJ1-1; D is undetermined. The CDR3 covers 12 residues. CDR1 and CDR2 from the germline V gene are SQVTM and ANQGSEA. Trimming cost V 7 bases and J 4 bases, with 13 bases left between them. CDR3: CSDQLRGTEAFF. CDR3 nucleotide sequence: TGCAGCGACCAACTTCGGGGCACTGAAGCTTTCTTT. Filled out from reference TRBV29-1 and TRBJ1-1, the complete variable domain reads SAVISQKPSRDICQRGTSLTIQCQVDSQVTMMFWYRQQPGQSLTLIATANQGSEATYESGFVIDKFPISRPNLTFSTLTVSNMSPEDSSIYLCSDQLRGTEAFFGQGTRLTVV.

The rearrangement joins TRBV27 to TRBJ1-1, with D unresolved. Trimming removed 8 bases from V and 5 bases from J, with 15 bases in between. CDR3 length equals 13 residues. Germline assignment: CDR1 MNHEY and CDR2 SMNVEV (reference sequence). The chain's CDR3 is CASGRRTLTEAFF. CDR3 DNA: TGTGCCAGCGGACGGAGGACGTTGACTGAAGCTTTCTTT.

The V gene is TRBV21-1, the J gene TRBJ1-5. TRBV21-1 is noted as a pseudogene. The CDR3 runs 16 residues. CDR3: CASTMGRENRNEPQHF. CDR3 DNA: TGTGCCAGCACCATGGGTCGGGAGAATCGTAATGAGCCCCAGCATTTT.

The J gene is TRBJ1-2, the V gene TRBV3-1 (or the pseudogene TRBV3-2); TRBD1 might be the D (5 bases). Trimming pared 1 base from V and 6 bases from J, leaving 9 bases between. Germline lookup yields CDR1 LGHDT and CDR2 YNNKEL (reference sequence). The CDR3 loop spans 13 amino acids. In nucleotides, the CDR3 is TGTGCCAGCAGCCAAGCCTTAGGGGATGGCTACACCTTC. Residues: CASSQALGDGYTF.

The chain recombines TRBV6-5 with TRBJ2-7, with D uncertain. Germline-derived CDR1 and CDR2 are MNHEY and SVGAGI. This CDR3 is 11 amino acids long. The V and J ends lost 4 bases and 3 bases respectively, with 4 bases between them. DNA for the CDR3: TGTGCCAGCAGTTCTTACTACGAGCAGTACTTC. This gives the protein CASSSYYEQYF.

J is TRBJ2-2 and V is TRBV6-4; 8 nucleotides match TRBD1. The V gene end was trimmed by 4 bases and the J gene end by 6 bases; junction bases not matched to a gene: 7. The CDR3 totals 15 residues. Germline loops: CDR1 MRHNA, CDR2 SNTAGT. CDR3 DNA: TGTGCCAGCAGTGCCTCCGGGACAGGTCCCGGGGAGCTGTTTTTT. Amino acids: CASSASGTGPGELFF.

Comments on this clone: Distinct nucleotide sequences in the sample also encode this CDR3. The rearrangement joins TRBV5-1 to TRBJ1-2; D gene ambiguous. Trimming removed 0 bases from V and 2 bases from J, with 8 bases in between. CDR1 and CDR2 from the germline V gene are SGHRS and YFSETQ. The CDR3 spans 14 residues. This CDR3 reads CASSLGGENYGYTF. Written as DNA, the CDR3 is TGCGCCAGCAGCTTGGGGGGAGAGAACTATGGCTACACCTTC. Full variable domain (remainder filled in from reference TRBV5-1 and TRBJ1-2): KAGVTQTPRYLIKTRGQQVTLSCSPISGHRSVSWYQQTPGQGLQFLFEYFSETQRNKGNFPGRFSGRQFSNSRSEMNVSTLELGDSALYLCASSLGGENYGYTFGSGTRLTVV.